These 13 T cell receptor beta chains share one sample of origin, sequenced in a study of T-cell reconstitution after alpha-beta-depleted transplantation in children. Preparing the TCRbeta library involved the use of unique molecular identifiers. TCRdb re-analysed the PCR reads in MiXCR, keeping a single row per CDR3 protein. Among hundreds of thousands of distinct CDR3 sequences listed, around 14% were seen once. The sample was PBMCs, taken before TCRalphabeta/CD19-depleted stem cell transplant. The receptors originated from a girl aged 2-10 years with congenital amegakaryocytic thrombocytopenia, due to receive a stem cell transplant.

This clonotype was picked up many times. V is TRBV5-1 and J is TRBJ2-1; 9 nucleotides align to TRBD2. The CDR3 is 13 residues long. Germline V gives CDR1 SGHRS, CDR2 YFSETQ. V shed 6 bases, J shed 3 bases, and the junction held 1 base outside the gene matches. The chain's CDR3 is CASTSGNYNEQFF. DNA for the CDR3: TGCGCCAGCACTAGCGGGAACTACAATGAGCAGTTCTTC. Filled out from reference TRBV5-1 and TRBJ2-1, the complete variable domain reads KAGVTQTPRYLIKTRGQQVTLSCSPISGHRSVSWYQQTPGQGLQFLFEYFSETQRNKGNFPGRFSGRQFSNSRSEMNVSTLELGDSALYLCASTSGNYNEQFFGPGTRLTVL.

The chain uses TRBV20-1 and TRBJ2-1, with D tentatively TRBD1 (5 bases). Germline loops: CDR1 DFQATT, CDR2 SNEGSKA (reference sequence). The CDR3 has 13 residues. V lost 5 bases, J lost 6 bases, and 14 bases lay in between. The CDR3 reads CSADQGVGNEQFF. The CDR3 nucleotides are TGCAGTGCTGACCAAGGGGTTGGCAATGAGCAGTTCTTC.

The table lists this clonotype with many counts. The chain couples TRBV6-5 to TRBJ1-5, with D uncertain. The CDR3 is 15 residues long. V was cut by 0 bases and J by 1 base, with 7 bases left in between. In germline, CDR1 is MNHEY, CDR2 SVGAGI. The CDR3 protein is CASSYSISSNQPQHF. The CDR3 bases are TGTGCCAGCAGTTACTCGATTAGCAGCAATCAGCCCCAGCATTTT.

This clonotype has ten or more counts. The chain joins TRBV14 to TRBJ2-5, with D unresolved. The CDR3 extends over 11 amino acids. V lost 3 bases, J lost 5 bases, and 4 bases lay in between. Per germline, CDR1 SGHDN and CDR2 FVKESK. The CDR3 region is CASSHTETQYF. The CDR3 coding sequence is TGTGCCAGCAGCCACACTGAGACCCAGTACTTC.

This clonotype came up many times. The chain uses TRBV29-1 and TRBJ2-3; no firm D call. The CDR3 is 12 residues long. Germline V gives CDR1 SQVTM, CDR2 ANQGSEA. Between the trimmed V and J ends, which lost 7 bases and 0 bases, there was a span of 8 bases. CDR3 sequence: CSADTSTDTQYF. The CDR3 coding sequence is TGCAGCGCCGATACTAGCACAGATACGCAGTATTTT.

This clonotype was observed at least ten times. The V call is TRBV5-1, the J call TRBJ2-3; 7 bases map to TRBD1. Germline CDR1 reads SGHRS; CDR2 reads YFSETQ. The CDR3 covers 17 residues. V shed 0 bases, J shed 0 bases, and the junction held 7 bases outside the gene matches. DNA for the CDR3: TGCGCCAGCAGCTTGGTGGGGACAGAACCTAGCACAGATACGCAGTATTTT. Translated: CASSLVGTEPSTDTQYF.

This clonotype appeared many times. This CDR3 is CSVEFVLAGTTDTQYF. The CDR3 bases are TGCAGCGTTGAATTCGTCCTAGCGGGTACCACAGATACGCAGTATTTT. J is TRBJ2-3 and V is TRBV29-1, with TRBD2 matching 8 bases. Germline-derived CDR1 and CDR2 are SQVTM and ANQGSEA. There are 16 residues in the CDR3. V lost 2 bases to trimming and J lost 2 bases; unmatched junction nucleotides: 9.

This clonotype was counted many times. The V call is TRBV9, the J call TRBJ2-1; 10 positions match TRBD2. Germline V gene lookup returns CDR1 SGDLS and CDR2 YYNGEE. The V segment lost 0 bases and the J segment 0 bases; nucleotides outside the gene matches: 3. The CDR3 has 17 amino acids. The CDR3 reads CASSVDPSGSSYNEQFF. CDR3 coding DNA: TGTGCCAGCAGCGTAGATCCTAGCGGGAGCTCCTACAATGAGCAGTTCTTC.

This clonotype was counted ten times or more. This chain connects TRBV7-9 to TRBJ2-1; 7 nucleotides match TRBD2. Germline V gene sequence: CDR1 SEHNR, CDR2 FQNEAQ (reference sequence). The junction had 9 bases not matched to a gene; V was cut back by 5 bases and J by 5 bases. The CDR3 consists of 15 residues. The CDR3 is CASSLTGLKNNEQFF. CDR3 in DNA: TGTGCCAGCAGCCTTACGGGACTAAAAAACAATGAGCAGTTCTTC.

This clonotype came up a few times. The DNA for the CDR3 is TGCGCCAGCAGCTTGGCCCCGGGAGGTGAGCAGTTCTTC. As protein: CASSLAPGGEQFF. The chain joins TRBV5-1 to TRBJ2-1, with 7 positions matching TRBD2. There are 13 residues in the CDR3. V gave up 0 bases and J gave up 9 bases; unmatched junction bases: 3. Germline values: CDR1 SGHRS, CDR2 YFSETQ.

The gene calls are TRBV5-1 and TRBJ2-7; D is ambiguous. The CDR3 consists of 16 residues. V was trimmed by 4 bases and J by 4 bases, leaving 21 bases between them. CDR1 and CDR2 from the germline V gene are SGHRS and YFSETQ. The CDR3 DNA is TGCGCCAGCAGCCTAGGGCCCCGTCAAGGTGGGTACGAGCAGTACTTC. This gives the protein CASSLGPRQGGYEQYF.

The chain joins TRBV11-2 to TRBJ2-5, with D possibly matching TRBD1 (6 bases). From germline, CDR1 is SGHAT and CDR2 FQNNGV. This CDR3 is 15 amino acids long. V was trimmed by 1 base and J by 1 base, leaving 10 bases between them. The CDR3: CASSLGVDSQETQYF. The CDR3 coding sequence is TGTGCCAGCAGCTTAGGGGTGGACAGCCAAGAGACCCAGTACTTC.

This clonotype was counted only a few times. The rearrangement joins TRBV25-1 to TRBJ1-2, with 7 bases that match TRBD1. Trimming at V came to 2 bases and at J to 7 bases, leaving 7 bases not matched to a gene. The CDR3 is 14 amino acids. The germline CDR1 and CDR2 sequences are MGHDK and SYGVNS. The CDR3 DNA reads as TGTGCCAGCAGTGAAGGACAGGCTAGAGGTGGCTACACCTTC. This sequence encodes CASSEGQARGGYTF.